Listed below are T cell receptor beta chains from one sample, sequenced in a study of persistence of HIV-infected CD4 T cells. No antigen has been assigned to these receptors. Measured with immunoSEQ multiplex PCR; TCRdb has only the in-frame clones, and not every one. The data show more than 30,000 clones, 80% seen once. The sequenced sample was CD4+ T cells sorted from PBMCs after roughly 18-hour stimulation, obtained from a patient who received antiretroviral therapy. All receptors derive from an adult man with HIV who was CMV-seropositive. Each CDR3 is given with its conserved first and last residue.

cdr3_aa: CASSTHSGIRTDTQYF
v_call: TRBV19
j_call: TRBJ2-3

cdr3_aa: CASSFDLASNEKLFF
v_call: TRBV28
j_call: TRBJ1-4

cdr3_aa: CASSFSQAGGYYNEQFF
v_call: TRBV5-1
j_call: TRBJ2-1

cdr3_aa: CAWSTRDTRQWQYF
v_call: TRBV30
j_call: TRBJ2-7

cdr3_aa: CASSLGVGPGNTIYF
v_call: TRBV5-5
j_call: TRBJ1-3

cdr3_aa: CSASHRGDEKLFF
v_call: TRBV20-1
j_call: TRBJ1-4

cdr3_aa: CASSLGGQRGSPLHF
v_call: TRBV7-9
j_call: TRBJ1-6

cdr3_aa: CAISQTDALSYEQYF
v_call: TRBV10-3
j_call: TRBJ2-7

cdr3_aa: CASSWGLAKNIQYF
v_call: TRBV11-1
j_call: TRBJ2-4

cdr3_aa: CASSDGGGEAFF
v_call: TRBV19
j_call: TRBJ1-1

cdr3_aa: CASSLSPGSSGNTIYF
v_call: TRBV5-1
j_call: TRBJ1-3

cdr3_aa: CASSQDRGGPGYGELFF
v_call: TRBV3-1/TRBV3-2
j_call: TRBJ2-2

cdr3_aa: CASSLNYRGIINTDTQYF
v_call: TRBV7-9
j_call: TRBJ2-3

cdr3_aa: CASSLYIGPQHF
v_call: TRBV5-5
j_call: TRBJ1-5